The 16 T cell receptor beta chains below come from one sample, sequenced in a study of T cells in women clearing cervical HPV infection (dated by TCRdb to the late 2010s). Libraries came from the immunoSEQ multiplex PCR assay. What TCRdb holds here is the immuneACCESS table cut down to in-frame rearrangements. Part of the clones is not present; checked against another copy, under half of the missing clones reflect an unresolved V gene, and the others are unexplained. The table kept for this sample lists tens of thousands of clones. The ten largest clones capture about 7.2% of the sample. Sample: blood buffy coat. The receptors stem from a woman between 18 and 69 years old with a cervical HPV16 infection that either progressed to CIN3+ or cleared (not recorded which).

The CDR3 DNA, read in part, is TGCAGTGCCGCCTCTAGCGGGGGGGGAGAGACC. This codes for CSAASSGGGET. The CDR3 as a whole reads CSAASSGGGETQYF. The chain has TRBV20-1 and TRBJ2-5, with TRBD2 matching over 12 bases. The read terminates 3 residues before the CDR3 end, so the remaining end is supplied by the germline J gene. This CDR3 spans 14 amino acids. The trim removed 6 bases at V and 4 bases at J, leaving 6 bases unmatched. The germline CDR1 and CDR2 sequences are DFQATT and SNEGSKA (reference sequence).

A word on this clone: The read falls 3 residues short of the CDR3 end, and the missing part is taken from the germline J gene. The chain has TRBV4-1 and TRBJ2-7; 8 nucleotides align to TRBD2. V lost 1 base, J lost 4 bases, and 3 bases stayed unmatched. This CDR3 is 14 amino acids long. Looked up from germline, CDR1 is MGHRA and CDR2 is YSYEKL. Partial CDR3 DNA: TGCGCCAGCAGCCAAGTAGGACTAGCATACGAG. Protein sequence: CASSQVGLAYE. The entire CDR3 protein reads CASSQVGLAYEQYF.

On this clone itself: The read finishes 3 residues shy of the CDR3 end, and the germline J gene is used to complete it. This sequence joins TRBV6-2 or TRBV6-3 and TRBJ1-2; D not resolved. This CDR3 has 13 residues. Deletions cut 0 bases from V and 4 bases from J, with 6 bases between. Germline V gene lookup returns CDR1 MNHEY and CDR2 SVGEGT. Incomplete CDR3 DNA: TGTGCCAGCAGTTACTCGGCCCGCTATGGC. It translates to CASSYSARYG. Given in full, the CDR3 is CASSYSARYGYTF.

In regard to this clone: The read comes to an end 3 residues before the CDR3 does, leaving the germline J gene to fill in the end. The chain is built from TRBV7-2 and TRBJ2-2; 8 bases fit TRBD2. The germline CDR1 and CDR2 sequences are SGHTA and FQGNSA. V lost 4 bases to trimming and J lost 3 bases; unmatched junction nucleotides: 4. This CDR3 contains 15 residues. CDR3 DNA (partial): TGTGCCAGCAGCTCGACGGGGGGGGACACCGGGGAG. It is translated as CASSSTGGDTGE. The entire CDR3 protein reads CASSSTGGDTGELFF.

In the case of this clone: The missing CDR3 end, 3 residues past where the read stops, is filled in from the germline J gene. The chain couples TRBV5-1 to TRBJ2-5, with TRBD1 matching over 10 bases. Germline assignment: CDR1 SGHRS and CDR2 YFSETQ. The CDR3 consists of 14 residues. After removal of 1 base from V and 5 bases from J, the junction contained 2 bases not matched to a gene. CDR3 loop: CASSLKTGGETQYF. CDR3 bases read: TGCGCCAGCAGCTTGAAGACAGGGGGCGAGACC.

To note about this clone: The sequence runs out 3 residues before the end of the CDR3; the remainder is reconstructed from the germline J gene. The genes are TRBV30 and TRBJ1-2; D is perhaps TRBD1 (6 bases). The CDR3 sequence is 16 residues long. Germline lookup yields CDR1 GTSNPN and CDR2 SVGIG (reference sequence). CDR3 sequence: CAWSLWRTSGGDDYTF. CDR3 DNA (partial): TGTGCCTGGAGTTTATGGAGGACTAGCGGGGGCGATGAC.

Its frequency marks this clone as medium-sized. The read ends 3 residues shy of where the CDR3 ends; the end is completed using the germline J gene. This chain uses TRBV30 with TRBJ2-5; 10 nucleotides agree with TRBD2. The germline CDR1 and CDR2 sequences are GTSNPN and SVGIG (reference sequence). This CDR3 region has 16 residues. Unmatched junction bases numbered 9, after V lost 0 bases and J lost 5 bases. The CDR3 DNA, read in part, is TGTGCCTGGAGTGTAACTAGCGGGGATTTTATGGAGACC. Protein product: CAWSVTSGDFMET. Given in full, the CDR3 is CAWSVTSGDFMETQYF.

Turning to this clone: The CDR3 goes on 3 residues after the read ends, and that part is filled in from the germline J gene. The rearrangement uses TRBV19 and TRBJ2-3, with a possible D match to TRBD1 (7 bases). Germline loops: CDR1 LNHDA, CDR2 SQIVND (reference sequence). CDR3 size: 15 residues. CDR3 bases read: TGTGCCAGTAGTATAAGGCGGGACAGAGATCAGCCG. Translating it yields CASSIRRDRDQP. The complete CDR3 protein is CASSIRRDRDQPQYF.

CDR3: CSARQRPTDTQYF. The CDR3 bases that were read are TGCAGTGCTAGGCAGCGACCGACAGATACG. This chain uses TRBV20-1 with TRBJ2-3; no clear D. The read ends 3 residues before the CDR3 terminus; that terminus is restored from the germline J gene. The CDR3 length is 13 residues. V lost 3 bases, J lost 3 bases, and 10 bases lay in between. Germline V gene lookup returns CDR1 DFQATT and CDR2 SNEGSKA (reference sequence).

In the case of this clone: The CDR3 extends 3 residues past the end of the read, so its final part is completed from the germline J gene. The chain is built from TRBV25-1 and TRBJ1-5; D not resolved. V was shortened by 3 bases and J by 5 bases, with 14 bases between the two germline ends. The CDR3 is made up of 15 amino acids. Looked up from germline, CDR1 is MGHDK and CDR2 is SYGVNS. CDR3: CASSELAGGDQPQHF. The sequenced CDR3 bases are TGTGCCAGCAGTGAGTTGGCGGGTGGCGATCAGCCC.

As to this clone: The CDR3 is cut off 3 residues early in the read; its end comes from the germline J gene. The J gene is TRBJ2-1, the V gene TRBV7-2; 8 bases map to TRBD2. V lost 6 bases and J lost 7; bases outside the gene matches: 8. The CDR3 sequence is 14 residues long. Germline values: CDR1 SGHTA, CDR2 FQGNSA. CDR3 amino acids: CASRVAGGANEQFF. The sequenced part of the CDR3 DNA is TGTGCCAGCAGAGTAGCCGGGGGGGCTAATGAG.

A remark on this clone: The DNA ends 3 residues before the CDR3 does, and the rest of the CDR3 is filled in from the germline J gene. This sequence joins TRBV10-3 and TRBJ2-5; the match to TRBD2 covers 10 bases. The CDR3 covers 18 residues. V trimming: 3 bases; J trimming: 5 bases; junction bases outside the gene matches: 15. Germline values: CDR1 ENHRY, CDR2 SYGVKD. The covered CDR3 bases are TGTGCCATCAGTGACCCCGAAACCCCACTAGCGGGGAGGGAGACC. It specifies CAISDPETPLAGRET. The entire CDR3 sequence reads CAISDPETPLAGRETQYF.

The CDR3 bases that were read are TGTGCCAGCAGCTTAACCGGGACAGGGTCTGCCTACGAC. The encoded protein is CASSLTGTGSAYD. The full CDR3 protein reads CASSLTGTGSAYDYTF. The gene calls are TRBV7-6 and TRBJ1-2; TRBD1 aligns across 9 bases. The CDR3 extends 3 residues past the end of the read, so its final part is completed from the germline J gene. Germline V gene sequence: CDR1 SGHVS, CDR2 FNYEAQ. The CDR3 contains 16 residues. The entire variable domain, with the rest obtained from reference TRBV7-6 and TRBJ1-2, is as follows: GAGVSQSPRYKVTKRGQDVALRCDPISGHVSLYWYRQALGQGPEFLTYFNYEAQQDKSGLPNDRFSAERPEGSISTLTIQRTEQRDSAMYRCASSLTGTGSAYDYTFGSGTRLTVV.

Comment on this clone: The CDR3 end falls 3 residues outside the read, so it is completed with the germline J gene. The chain joins TRBV2 to TRBJ2-5; a possible D gene is TRBD1 (6 bases). The V gene's germline CDR1 is SNHLY and CDR2 FYNNEI. The V and J ends lost 7 bases and 3 bases respectively, with 6 bases between them. The CDR3 loop spans 11 amino acids. CDR3: CASNREETQYF. The sequenced part of the CDR3 DNA is TGTGCCAGCAACAGGGAAGAGACC.

Remarks on this clone: The read comes to an end 3 residues before the CDR3 does, leaving the germline J gene to fill in the end. V and J are TRBV7-2 and TRBJ2-4, with no clear D. This CDR3 region has 14 residues. CDR1 and CDR2 (germline): SGHTA, FQGNSA. The sequenced CDR3 bases are TGTGCCAGCAGCCCCTCCTCCGGGTCCCCAAGT. Its translation is CASSPSSGSPS. The entire CDR3 sequence reads CASSPSSGSPSQYF. Combining the CDR3 with reference TRBV7-2 and TRBJ2-4 gives the whole variable domain GAGVSQSPSNKVTEKGKDVELRCDPISGHTALYWYRQSLGQGLEFLIYFQGNSAPDKSGLPSDRFSAERTGGSVSTLTIQRTQQEDSAVYLCASSPSSGSPSQYFGAGTRLSVL.

Turning to this clone: The CDR3 is cut off 3 residues early in the read; its end comes from the germline J gene. The chain carries TRBV6-4 and TRBJ1-1, with TRBD1 identical over 9 bases. The CDR3 sequence is 18 residues long. Germline loops: CDR1 MRHNA, CDR2 SNTAGT. Trimming removed 0 bases from V and 0 bases from J; junction bases left unmatched: 8. CDR3: CASSDSNGQGRMNTEAFF. Incomplete CDR3 DNA: TGTGCCAGCAGTGACTCGAACGGACAGGGGCGGATGAACACTGAA.